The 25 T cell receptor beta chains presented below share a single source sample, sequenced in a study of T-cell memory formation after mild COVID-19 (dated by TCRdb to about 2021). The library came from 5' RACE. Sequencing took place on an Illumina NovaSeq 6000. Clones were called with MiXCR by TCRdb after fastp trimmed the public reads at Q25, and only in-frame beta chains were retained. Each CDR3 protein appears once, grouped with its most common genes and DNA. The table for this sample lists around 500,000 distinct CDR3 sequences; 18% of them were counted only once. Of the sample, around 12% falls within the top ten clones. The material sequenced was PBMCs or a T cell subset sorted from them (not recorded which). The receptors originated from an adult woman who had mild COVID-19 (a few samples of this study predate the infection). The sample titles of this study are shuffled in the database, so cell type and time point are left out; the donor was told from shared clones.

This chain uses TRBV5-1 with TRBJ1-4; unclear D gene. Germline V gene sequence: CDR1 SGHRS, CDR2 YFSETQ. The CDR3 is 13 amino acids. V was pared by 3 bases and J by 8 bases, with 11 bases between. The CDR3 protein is CASSSEPEEKLFF. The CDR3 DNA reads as TGCGCCAGCAGCTCGGAGCCTGAAGAAAAACTGTTTTTT.

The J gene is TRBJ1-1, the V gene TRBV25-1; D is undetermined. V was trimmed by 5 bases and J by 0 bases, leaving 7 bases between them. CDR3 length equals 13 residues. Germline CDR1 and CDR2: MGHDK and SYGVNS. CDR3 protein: CASSNTMNTEAFF. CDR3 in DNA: TGTGCCAGCAGTAACACTATGAACACTGAAGCTTTCTTT.

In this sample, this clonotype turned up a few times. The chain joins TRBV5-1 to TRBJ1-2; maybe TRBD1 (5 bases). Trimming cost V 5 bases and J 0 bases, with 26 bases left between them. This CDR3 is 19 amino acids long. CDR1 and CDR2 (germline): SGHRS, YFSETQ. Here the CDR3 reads CASRVTFSRGAVSNYGYTF. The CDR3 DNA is TGCGCCAGCAGGGTTACCTTTTCGAGGGGCGCGGTGTCTAACTATGGCTACACCTTC.

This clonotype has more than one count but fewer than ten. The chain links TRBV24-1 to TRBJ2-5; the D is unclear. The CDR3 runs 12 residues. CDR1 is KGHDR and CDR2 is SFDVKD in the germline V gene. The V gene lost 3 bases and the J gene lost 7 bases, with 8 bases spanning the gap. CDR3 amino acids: CATSDPRRTQYF. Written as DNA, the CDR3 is TGTGCCACCAGTGATCCCCGTAGGACCCAGTACTTC.

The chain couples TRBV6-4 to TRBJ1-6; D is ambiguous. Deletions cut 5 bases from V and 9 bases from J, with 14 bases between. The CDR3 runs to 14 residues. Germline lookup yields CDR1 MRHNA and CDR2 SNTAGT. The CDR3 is CASSPSGDSSPLHF. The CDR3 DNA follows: TGTGCCAGCAGTCCCTCGGGTGACTCTTCACCCCTCCACTTT.

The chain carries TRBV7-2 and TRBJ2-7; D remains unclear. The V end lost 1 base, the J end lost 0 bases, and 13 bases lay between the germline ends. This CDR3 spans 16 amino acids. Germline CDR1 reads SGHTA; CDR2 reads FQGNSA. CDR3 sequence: CASSLGGVPSSYEQYF. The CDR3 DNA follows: TGTGCCAGCAGCTTAGGTGGGGTACCAAGCTCCTACGAGCAGTACTTC.

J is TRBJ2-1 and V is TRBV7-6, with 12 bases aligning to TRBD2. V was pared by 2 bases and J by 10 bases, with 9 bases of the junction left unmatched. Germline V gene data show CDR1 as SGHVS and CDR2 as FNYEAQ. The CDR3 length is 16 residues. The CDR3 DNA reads TGTGCCAGCAGCTTACTAGCGGGAGGGGCCTACAGGGAGCAGTTCTTC. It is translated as CASSLLAGGAYREQFF.

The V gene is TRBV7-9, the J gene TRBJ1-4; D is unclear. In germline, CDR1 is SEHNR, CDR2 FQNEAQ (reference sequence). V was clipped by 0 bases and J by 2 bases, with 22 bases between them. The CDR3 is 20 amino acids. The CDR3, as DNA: TGTGCCAGCAGCTTAGCGTCGACCGGGTCCCAGTATGCGACTAATGAAAAACTGTTTTTT. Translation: CASSLASTGSQYATNEKLFF.

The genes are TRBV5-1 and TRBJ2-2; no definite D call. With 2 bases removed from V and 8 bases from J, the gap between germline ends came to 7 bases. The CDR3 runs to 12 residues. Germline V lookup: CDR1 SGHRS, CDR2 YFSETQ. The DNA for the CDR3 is TGCGCCAGCAGCTTTGAGTTTGGGGAGCTGTTTTTT. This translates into CASSFEFGELFF.

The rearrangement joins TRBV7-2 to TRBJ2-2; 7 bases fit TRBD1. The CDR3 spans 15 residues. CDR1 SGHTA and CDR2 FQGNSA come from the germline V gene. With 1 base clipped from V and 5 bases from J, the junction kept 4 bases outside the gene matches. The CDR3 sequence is CASSLVGGATGELFF. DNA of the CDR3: TGTGCCAGCAGCTTAGTAGGGGGCGCAACCGGGGAGCTGTTTTTT.

For the CDR3, the DNA is TGTGCCAGCAGCTTAGGGGGACAGAGGTGGGACTATGGCTACACCTTC. Translated: CASSLGGQRWDYGYTF. The chain has TRBV7-2 and TRBJ1-2; 7 nucleotides line up with TRBD1. This CDR3 region has 16 residues. Trimming cost V 1 base and J 3 bases; bases outside gene matches: 8. Germline lookup yields CDR1 SGHTA and CDR2 FQGNSA.

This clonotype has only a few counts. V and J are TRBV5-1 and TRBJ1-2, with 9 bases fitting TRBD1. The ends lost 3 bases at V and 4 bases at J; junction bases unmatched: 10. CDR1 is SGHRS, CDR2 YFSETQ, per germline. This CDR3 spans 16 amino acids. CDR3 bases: TGCGCCAGCAGCTCATCACAGGGGGCTGGGAGCTATGGCTACACCTTC. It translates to CASSSSQGAGSYGYTF.

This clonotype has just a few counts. The CDR3 coding sequence is TGTGCCAGCAGTTTCGGCAGGGGGTATGAGCAGTTCTTC. It encodes CASSFGRGYEQFF. V and J are TRBV27 and TRBJ2-1, with TRBD1 matching 7 bases. Germline loops: CDR1 MNHEY, CDR2 SMNVEV (reference sequence). J lost 8 bases, V lost 3 bases, and 4 bases had no gene match. The CDR3 length is 13 residues.

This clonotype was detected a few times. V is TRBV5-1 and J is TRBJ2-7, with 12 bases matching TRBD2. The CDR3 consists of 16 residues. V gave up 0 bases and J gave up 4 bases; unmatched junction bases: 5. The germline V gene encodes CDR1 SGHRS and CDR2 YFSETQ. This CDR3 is CASSLGLAGDLYEQYF. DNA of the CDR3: TGCGCCAGCAGCTTGGGACTAGCGGGGGATTTGTACGAGCAGTACTTC.

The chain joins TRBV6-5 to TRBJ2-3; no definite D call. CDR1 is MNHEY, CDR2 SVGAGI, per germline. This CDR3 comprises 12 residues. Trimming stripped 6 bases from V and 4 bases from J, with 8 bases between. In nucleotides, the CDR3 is TGTGCCAGCAGGTCGCGTGCAGATACGCAGTATTTT. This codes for CASRSRADTQYF.

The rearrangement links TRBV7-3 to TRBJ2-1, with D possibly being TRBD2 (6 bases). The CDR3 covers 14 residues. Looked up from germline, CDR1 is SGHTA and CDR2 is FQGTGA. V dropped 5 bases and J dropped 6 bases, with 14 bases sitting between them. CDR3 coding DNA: TGTGCCAGCAGCCCCTTGGGCGGGATCAATGAGCAGTTCTTC. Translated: CASSPLGGINEQFF.

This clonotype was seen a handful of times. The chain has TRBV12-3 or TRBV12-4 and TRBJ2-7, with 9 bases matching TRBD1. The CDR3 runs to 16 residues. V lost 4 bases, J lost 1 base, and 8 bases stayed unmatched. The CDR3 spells CASSSHRGPASYEQYF. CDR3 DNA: TGTGCCAGCAGTTCTCACAGGGGGCCTGCGTCCTACGAGCAGTACTTC.

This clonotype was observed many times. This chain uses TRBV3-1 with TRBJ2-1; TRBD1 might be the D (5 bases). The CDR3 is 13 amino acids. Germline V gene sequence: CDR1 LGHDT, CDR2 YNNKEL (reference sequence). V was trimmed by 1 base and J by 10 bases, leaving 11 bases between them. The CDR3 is CASSQVKGEEQFF. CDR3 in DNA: TGTGCCAGCAGCCAAGTTAAAGGGGAAGAGCAGTTCTTC.

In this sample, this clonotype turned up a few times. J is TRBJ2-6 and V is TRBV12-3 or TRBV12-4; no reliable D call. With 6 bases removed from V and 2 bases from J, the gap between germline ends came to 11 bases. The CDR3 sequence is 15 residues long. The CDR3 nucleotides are TGTGCCAGCAGCGTAGGTGGTACTGGGGCCAACGTCCTGACTTTC. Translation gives CASSVGGTGANVLTF.

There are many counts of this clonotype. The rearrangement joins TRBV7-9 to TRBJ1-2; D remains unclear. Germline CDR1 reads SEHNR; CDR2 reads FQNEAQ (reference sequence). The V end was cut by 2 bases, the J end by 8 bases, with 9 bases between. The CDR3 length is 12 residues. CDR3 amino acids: CASSLRRVGYTF. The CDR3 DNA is TGTGCCAGCAGCTTAAGGAGGGTCGGCTACACCTTC.

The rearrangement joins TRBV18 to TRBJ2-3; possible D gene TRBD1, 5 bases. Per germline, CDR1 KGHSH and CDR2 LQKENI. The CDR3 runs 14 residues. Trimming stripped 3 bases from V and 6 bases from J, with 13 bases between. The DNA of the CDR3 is TGTGCCAGCTCACCGCAGGGTATACTGGATACGCAGTATTTT. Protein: CASSPQGILDTQYF.

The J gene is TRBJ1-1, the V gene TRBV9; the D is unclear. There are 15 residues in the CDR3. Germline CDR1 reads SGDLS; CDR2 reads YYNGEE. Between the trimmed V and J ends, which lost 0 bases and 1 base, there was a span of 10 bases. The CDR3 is CASSVDQAGNTEAFF. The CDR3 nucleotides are TGTGCCAGCAGCGTAGATCAGGCAGGGAACACTGAAGCTTTCTTT.

CDR3 bases: TGTGCCTGGAGTGTAGCTGGAGGGGGGGCCTCTGGAAACACCATATATTTT. Amino acids: CAWSVAGGGASGNTIYF. The chain uses TRBV30 and TRBJ1-3; a possible D gene is TRBD1 (6 bases). This CDR3 contains 17 residues. Trimming took 0 bases from V and 0 from J, leaving 15 bases between them. Looked up from germline, CDR1 is GTSNPN and CDR2 is SVGIG (reference sequence).

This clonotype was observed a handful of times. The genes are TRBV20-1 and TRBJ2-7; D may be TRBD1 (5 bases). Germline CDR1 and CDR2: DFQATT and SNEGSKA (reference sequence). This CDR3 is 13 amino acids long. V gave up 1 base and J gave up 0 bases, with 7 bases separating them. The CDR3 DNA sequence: TGCAGTGCTAGAGGACAGAGCTCCTACGAGCAGTACTTC. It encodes CSARGQSSYEQYF.

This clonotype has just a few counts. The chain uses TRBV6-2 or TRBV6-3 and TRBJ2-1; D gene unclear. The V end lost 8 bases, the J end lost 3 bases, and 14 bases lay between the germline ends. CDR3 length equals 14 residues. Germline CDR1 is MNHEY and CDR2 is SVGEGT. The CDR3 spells CASGERRSYNEQFF. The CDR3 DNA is TGTGCCAGCGGCGAGAGGCGCAGCTACAATGAGCAGTTCTTC.